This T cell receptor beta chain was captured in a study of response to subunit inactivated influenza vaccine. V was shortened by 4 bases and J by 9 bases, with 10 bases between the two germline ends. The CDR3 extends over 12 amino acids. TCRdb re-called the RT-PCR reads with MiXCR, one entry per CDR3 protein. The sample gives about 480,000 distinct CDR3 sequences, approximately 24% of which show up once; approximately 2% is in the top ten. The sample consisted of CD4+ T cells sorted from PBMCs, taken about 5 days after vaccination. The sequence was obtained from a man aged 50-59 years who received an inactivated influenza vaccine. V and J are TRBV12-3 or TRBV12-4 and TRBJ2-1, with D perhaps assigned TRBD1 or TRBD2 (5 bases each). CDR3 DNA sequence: TGTGCCAGCAGTTGGACCGGGACTGAGCAGTTCTTC. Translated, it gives CASSWTGTEQFF.